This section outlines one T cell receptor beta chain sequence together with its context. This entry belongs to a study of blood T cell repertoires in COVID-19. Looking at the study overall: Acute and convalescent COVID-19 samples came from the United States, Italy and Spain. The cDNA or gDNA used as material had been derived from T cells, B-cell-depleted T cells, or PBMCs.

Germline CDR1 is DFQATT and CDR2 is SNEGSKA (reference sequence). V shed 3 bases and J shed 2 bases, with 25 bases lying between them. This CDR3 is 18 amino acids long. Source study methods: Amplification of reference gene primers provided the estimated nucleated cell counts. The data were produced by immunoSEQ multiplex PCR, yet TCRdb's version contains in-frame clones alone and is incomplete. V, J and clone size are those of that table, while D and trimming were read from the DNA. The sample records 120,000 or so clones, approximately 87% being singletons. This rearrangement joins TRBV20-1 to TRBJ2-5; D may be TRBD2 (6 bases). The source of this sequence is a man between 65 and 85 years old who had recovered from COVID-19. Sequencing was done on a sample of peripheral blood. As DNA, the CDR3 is TGCAGTGCTAGTCCTAGCGCCCCAAAGACCGGGGAGCAAGAGACCCAGTACTTC. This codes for CSASPSAPKTGEQETQYF.